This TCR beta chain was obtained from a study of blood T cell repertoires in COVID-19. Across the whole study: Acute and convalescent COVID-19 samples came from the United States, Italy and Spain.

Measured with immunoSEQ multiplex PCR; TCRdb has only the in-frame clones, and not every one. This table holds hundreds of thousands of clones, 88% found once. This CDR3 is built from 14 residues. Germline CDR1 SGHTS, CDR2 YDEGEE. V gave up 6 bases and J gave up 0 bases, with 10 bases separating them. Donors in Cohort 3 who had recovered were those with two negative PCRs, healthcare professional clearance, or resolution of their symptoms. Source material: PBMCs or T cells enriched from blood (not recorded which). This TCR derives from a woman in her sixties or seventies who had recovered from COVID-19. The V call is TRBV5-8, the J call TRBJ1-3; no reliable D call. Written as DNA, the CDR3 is TGTGCCAGCACCATTCAGTTCTCTGGAAACACCATATATTTT. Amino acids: CASTIQFSGNTIYF. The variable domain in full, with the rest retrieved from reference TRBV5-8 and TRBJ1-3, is EAGVTQSPTHLIKTRGQQATLRCSPISGHTSVYWYQQALGLGLQFLLWYDEGEERNRGNFPPRFSGRQFPNYSSELNVNALELEDSALYLCASTIQFSGNTIYFGEGSWLTVV.